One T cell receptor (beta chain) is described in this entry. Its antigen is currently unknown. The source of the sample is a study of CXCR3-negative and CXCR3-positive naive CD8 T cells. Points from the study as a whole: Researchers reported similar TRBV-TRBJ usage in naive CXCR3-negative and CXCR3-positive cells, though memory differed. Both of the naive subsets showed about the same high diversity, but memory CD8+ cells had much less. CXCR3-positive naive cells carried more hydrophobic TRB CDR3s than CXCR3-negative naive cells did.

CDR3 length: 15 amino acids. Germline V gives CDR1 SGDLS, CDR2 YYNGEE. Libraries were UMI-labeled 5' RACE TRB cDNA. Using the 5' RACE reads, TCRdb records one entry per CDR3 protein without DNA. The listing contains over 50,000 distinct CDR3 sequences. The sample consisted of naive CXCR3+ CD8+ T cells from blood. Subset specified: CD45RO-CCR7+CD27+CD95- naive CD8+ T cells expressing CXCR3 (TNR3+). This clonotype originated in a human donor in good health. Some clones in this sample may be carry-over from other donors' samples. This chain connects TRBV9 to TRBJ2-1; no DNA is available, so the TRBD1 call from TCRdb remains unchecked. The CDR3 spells CASSRGGGRYNEQFF.